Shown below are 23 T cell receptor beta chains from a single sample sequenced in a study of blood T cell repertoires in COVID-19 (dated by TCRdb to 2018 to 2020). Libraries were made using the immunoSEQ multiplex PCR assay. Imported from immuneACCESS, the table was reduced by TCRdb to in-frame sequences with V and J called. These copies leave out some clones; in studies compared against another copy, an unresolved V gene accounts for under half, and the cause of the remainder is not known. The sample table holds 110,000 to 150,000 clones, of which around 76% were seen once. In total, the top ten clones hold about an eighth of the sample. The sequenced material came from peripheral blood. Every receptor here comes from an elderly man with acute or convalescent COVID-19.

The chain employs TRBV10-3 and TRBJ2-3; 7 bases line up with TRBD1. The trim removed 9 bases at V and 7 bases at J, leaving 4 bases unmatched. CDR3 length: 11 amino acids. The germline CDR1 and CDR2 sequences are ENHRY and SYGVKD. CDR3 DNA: TGTGCCATAGGACAGGAAAATACGCAGTATTTT. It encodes CAIGQENTQYF.

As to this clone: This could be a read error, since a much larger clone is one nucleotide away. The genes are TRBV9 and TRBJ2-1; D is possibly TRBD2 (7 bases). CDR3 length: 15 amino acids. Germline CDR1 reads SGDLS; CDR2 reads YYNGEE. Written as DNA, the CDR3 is TGTGCCCGCAGCGAAGGGGGGGGGACCTACAATGAGCAGTTCTTC. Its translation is CARSEGGGTYNEQFF. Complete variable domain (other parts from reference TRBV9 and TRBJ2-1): DSGVTQTPKHLITATGQRVTLRCSPRSGDLSVYWYQQSLDQGLQFLIQYYNGEERAKGNILERFSAQQFPDLHSELNLSSLELGDSALYFCARSEGGGTYNEQFFGPGTRLTVL.

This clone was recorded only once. The CDR3 loop reads CASSLLGQYTDTQYF. CDR3 DNA sequence: TGTGCCAGCAGCTTGTTAGGACAGTACACAGATACGCAGTATTTT. This chain links TRBV5-6 with TRBJ2-3; weak D call: TRBD1 (6 bases). This CDR3 has 15 amino acids. V gave up 1 base and J gave up 2 bases, with 11 bases separating them. Germline lookup yields CDR1 SGHDT and CDR2 YYEEEE.

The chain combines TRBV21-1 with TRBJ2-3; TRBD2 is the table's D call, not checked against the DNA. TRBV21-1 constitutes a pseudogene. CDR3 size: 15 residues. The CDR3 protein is CASSGLALPTDTQYF. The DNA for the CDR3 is TGTGCCAGCAGCGGGCTAGCCCTCCCCACAGATACGCAGTATTTT.

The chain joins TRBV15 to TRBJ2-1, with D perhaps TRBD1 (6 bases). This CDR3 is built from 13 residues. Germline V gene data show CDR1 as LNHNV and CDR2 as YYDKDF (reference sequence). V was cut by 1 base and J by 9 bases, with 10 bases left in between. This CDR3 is CATSRGGLGEQFF. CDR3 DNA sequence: TGTGCCACCAGCAGAGGGGGGCTGGGTGAGCAGTTCTTC.

CDR3 DNA: TGCGCCAGCAGCCAAAGGGAGGGGAACTATGGCTACACCTTC. This gives the protein CASSQREGNYGYTF. The rearrangement uses TRBV4-3 and TRBJ1-2, with D tentatively TRBD1 (5 bases). The CDR3 length is 14 residues. V was pared by 2 bases and J by 2 bases, with 9 bases between. CDR1 and CDR2 (germline): LGHNA, YSLEER.

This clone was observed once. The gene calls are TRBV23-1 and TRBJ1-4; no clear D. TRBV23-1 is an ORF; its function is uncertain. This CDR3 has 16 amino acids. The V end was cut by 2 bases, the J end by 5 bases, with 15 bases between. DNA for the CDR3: TGCGCCAGCAGTCAAGAGGAGGGTGCTTTGAATGAAAAACTGTTTTTT. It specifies CASSQEEGALNEKLFF.

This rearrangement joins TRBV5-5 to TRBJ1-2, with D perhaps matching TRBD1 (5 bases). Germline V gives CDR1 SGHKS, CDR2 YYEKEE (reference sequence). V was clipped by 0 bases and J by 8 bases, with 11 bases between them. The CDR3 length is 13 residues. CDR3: CASSLEAGKGYTF. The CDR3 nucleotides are TGTGCCAGCAGCTTGGAGGCAGGGAAGGGCTACACCTTC.

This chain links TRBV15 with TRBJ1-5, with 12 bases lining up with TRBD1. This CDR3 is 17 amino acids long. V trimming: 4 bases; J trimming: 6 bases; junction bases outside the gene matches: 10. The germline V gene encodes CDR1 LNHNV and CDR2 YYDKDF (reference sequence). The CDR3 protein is CATSTKPGQGAVQPQHF. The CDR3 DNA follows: TGTGCCACCAGCACCAAACCGGGACAGGGGGCTGTTCAGCCCCAGCATTTT.

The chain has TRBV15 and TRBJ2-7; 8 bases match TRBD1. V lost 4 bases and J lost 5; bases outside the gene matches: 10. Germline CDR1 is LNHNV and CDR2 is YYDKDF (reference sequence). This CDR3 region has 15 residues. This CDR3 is CATSTGQGGINEQYF. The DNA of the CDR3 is TGTGCCACCAGCACCGGACAGGGAGGTATCAACGAGCAGTACTTC.

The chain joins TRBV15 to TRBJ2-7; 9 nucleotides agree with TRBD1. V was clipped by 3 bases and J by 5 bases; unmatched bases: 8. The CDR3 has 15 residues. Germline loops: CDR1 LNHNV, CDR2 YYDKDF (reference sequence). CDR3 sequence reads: CATSSLDRGTDEQYF. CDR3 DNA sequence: TGTGCCACCAGCAGCCTCGACAGGGGGACCGACGAGCAGTACTTC.

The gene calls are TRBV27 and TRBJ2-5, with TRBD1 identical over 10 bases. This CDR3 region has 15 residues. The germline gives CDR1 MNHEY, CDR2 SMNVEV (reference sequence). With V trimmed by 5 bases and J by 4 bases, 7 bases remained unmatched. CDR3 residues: CASSIRDRGGETQYF. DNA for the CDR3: TGTGCCAGCAGTATCCGGGACAGGGGCGGAGAGACCCAGTACTTC.

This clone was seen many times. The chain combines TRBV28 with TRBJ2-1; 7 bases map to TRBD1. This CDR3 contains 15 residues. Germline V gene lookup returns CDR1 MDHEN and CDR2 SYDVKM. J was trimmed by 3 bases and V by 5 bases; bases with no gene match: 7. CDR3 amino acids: CASSSRWDSYNEQFF. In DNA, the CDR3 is TGTGCCAGCAGTAGCAGGTGGGACAGCTACAATGAGCAGTTCTTC.

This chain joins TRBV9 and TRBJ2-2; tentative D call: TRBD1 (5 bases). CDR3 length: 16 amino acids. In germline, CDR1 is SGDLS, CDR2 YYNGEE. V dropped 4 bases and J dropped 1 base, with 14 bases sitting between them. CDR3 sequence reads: CASSLRKGQNTGELFF. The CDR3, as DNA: TGTGCCAGCAGCCTTCGGAAGGGGCAGAACACCGGGGAGCTGTTTTTT. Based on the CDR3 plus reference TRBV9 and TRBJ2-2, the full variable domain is DSGVTQTPKHLITATGQRVTLRCSPRSGDLSVYWYQQSLDQGLQFLIQYYNGEERAKGNILERFSAQQFPDLHSELNLSSLELGDSALYFCASSLRKGQNTGELFFGEGSRLTVL.

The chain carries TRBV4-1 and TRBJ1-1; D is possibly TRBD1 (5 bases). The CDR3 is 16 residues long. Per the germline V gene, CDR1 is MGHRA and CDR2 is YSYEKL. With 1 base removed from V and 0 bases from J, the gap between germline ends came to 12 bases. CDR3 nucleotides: TGCGCCAGCAGCCAAGCACAGGCCGCTATGAACACTGAAGCTTTCTTT. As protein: CASSQAQAAMNTEAFF.

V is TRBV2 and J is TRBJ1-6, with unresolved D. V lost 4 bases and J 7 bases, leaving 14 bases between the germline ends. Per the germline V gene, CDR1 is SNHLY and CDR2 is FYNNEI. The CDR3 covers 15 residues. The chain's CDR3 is CASSARPTFNSPLHF. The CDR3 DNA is TGTGCCAGCAGTGCCAGGCCCACTTTCAATTCACCCCTCCACTTT.

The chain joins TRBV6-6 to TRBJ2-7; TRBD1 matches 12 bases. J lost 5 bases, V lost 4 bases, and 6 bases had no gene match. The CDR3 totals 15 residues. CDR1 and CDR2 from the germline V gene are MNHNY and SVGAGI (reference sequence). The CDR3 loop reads CASSSPGQGANEQYF. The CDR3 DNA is TGTGCCAGCAGTTCCCCGGGACAGGGGGCCAACGAGCAGTACTTC.

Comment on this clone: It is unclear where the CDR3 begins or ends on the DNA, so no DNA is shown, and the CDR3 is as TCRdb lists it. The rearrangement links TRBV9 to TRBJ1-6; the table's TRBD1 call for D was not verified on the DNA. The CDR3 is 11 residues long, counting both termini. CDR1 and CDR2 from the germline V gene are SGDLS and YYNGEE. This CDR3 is CARFWPRALHF.

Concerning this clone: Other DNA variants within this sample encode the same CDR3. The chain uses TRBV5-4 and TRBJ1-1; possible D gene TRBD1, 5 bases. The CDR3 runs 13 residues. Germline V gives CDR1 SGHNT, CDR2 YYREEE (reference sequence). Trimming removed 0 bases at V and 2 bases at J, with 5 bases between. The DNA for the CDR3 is TGTGCCAGCAGCTTGGGGGGCAACACTGAAGCTTTCTTT. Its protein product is CASSLGGNTEAFF.

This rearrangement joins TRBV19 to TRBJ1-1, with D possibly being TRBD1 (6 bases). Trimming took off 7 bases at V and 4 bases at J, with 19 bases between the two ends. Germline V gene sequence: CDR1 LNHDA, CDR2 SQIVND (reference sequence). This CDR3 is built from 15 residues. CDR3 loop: CASNSRGGVGTEAFF. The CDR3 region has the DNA TGTGCCAGTAATTCGAGAGGGGGAGTGGGCACTGAAGCTTTCTTT. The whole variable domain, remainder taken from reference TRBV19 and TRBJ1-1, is DGGITQSPKYLFRKEGQNVTLSCEQNLNHDAMYWYRQDPGQGLRLIYYSQIVNDFQKGDIAEGYSVSREKKESFPLTVTSAQKNPTAFYLCASNSRGGVGTEAFFGQGTRLTVV.

The DNA of the CDR3 is TGCGCCAGCAGGGTAGGGGGCAATCAGCCCCAGCATTTT. It is translated as CASRVGGNQPQHF. The V call is TRBV5-1, the J call TRBJ1-5, with a tentative D call TRBD1 (5 bases). The germline gives CDR1 SGHRS, CDR2 YFSETQ. V was cut by 5 bases and J by 2 bases, with 8 bases left in between. The CDR3 loop spans 13 amino acids. Variable domain in full (rest from reference TRBV5-1 and TRBJ1-5): KAGVTQTPRYLIKTRGQQVTLSCSPISGHRSVSWYQQTPGQGLQFLFEYFSETQRNKGNFPGRFSGRQFSNSRSEMNVSTLELGDSALYLCASRVGGNQPQHFGDGTRLSIL.

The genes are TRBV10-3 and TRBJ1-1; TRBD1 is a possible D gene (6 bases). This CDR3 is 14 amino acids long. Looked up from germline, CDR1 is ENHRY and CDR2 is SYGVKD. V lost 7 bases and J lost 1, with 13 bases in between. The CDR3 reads CAIKAGTKNTEAFF. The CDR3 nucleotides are TGTGCCATCAAGGCAGGGACAAAGAACACTGAAGCTTTCTTT.

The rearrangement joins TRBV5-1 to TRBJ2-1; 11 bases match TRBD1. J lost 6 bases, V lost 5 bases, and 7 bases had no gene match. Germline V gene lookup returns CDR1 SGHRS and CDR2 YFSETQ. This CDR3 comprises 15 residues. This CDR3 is CASRLSGTGGNEQFF. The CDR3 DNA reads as TGCGCCAGCAGACTTTCAGGGACAGGGGGCAATGAGCAGTTCTTC.